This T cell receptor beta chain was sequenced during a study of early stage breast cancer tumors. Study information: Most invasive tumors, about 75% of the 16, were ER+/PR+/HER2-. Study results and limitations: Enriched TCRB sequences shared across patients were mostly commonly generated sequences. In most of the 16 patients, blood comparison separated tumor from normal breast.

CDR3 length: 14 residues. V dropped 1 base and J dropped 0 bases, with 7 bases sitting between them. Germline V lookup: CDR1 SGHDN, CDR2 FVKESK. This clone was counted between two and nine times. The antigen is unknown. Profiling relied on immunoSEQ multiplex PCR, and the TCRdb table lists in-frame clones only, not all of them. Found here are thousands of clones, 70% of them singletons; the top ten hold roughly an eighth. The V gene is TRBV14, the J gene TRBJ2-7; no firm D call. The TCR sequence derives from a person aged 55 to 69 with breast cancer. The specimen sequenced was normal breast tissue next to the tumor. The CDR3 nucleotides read TGTGCCAGCAGCCAAGGCGAGTTCTCCTACGAGCAGTACTTC. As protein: CASSQGEFSYEQYF.